This entry lists 10 T cell receptor beta chains sequenced from one sample in a study of blood T cell repertoires in COVID-19. Clones were sequenced by immunoSEQ multiplex PCR, and TCRdb holds only the in-frame ones, with some missing. The data show about 270,000 clones, with around 88% seen just once and 1% to 1.5% held by the top ten. Specimen: PBMCs or T cells enriched from blood (not recorded which). These TCRs come from a woman in her thirties or forties with acute COVID-19.

The chain is built from TRBV9 and TRBJ2-1; D call uncertain. CDR1 and CDR2 from the germline V gene are SGDLS and YYNGEE. There are 12 residues in the CDR3. V lost 3 bases to trimming and J lost 12 bases, with 13 bases between them. In DNA, the CDR3 is TGTGCCAGCAGCGATGGTAGTCTTGTGCAGTTCTTC. Protein: CASSDGSLVQFF.

This clone was detected only once. The chain uses TRBV5-1 and TRBJ2-1; 10 positions agree with TRBD2. The CDR3 is 16 amino acids. V lost 0 bases, J lost 9 bases, and 9 bases stayed unmatched. Germline V CDR1 and CDR2: SGHRS, YFSETQ. CDR3 sequence reads: CASSLVPSGSLREQFF. CDR3 DNA sequence: TGCGCCAGCAGCTTGGTTCCTAGCGGGAGTCTTCGTGAGCAGTTCTTC.

This clone was seen a single time. The rearrangement links TRBV16 to TRBJ2-6; D is perhaps TRBD1 (5 bases). This CDR3 is built from 15 residues. Germline CDR1 reads KGHSY; CDR2 reads FQNENV. Trimming shortened V by 0 bases and J by 4 bases, and 7 bases separated the two germline ends. The CDR3: CASSQSRAGANVLTF. In nucleotides, the CDR3 is TGTGCCAGCAGCCAATCCAGGGCCGGGGCCAACGTCCTGACTTTC.

Comments on this clone: The junction departs from germline at one end; a sequencing error may be responsible. The V gene is TRBV9, the J gene TRBJ1-2; no clear D gene. Germline V gives CDR1 SGDLS, CDR2 YYNGEE. The CDR3 is 9 residues long. The CDR3, as DNA: TGTGCCAGCAGCGTTTACGGTCCCTTC. This sequence encodes CASSVYGPF.

The chain employs TRBV5-5 and TRBJ2-3, with 7 bases lining up with TRBD1. The length of the CDR3 is 15 residues. Germline V gene data show CDR1 as SGHKS and CDR2 as YYEKEE (reference sequence). Losses at the gene ends were 3 bases for V and 2 bases for J; bases not matched to a gene: 6. The CDR3 loop is CASSWTGPYTDTQYF. In DNA, the CDR3 is TGTGCCAGCAGCTGGACAGGCCCCTACACAGATACGCAGTATTTT.

The chain uses TRBV18 and TRBJ2-1, with a weak D call TRBD2 (6 bases). Trimming took 10 bases from V and 4 from J, leaving 17 bases between them. The CDR3 has 14 residues. CDR1 and CDR2 (germline): KGHSH, LQKENI. In nucleotides, the CDR3 is TGTGCCACGGTGGGGGGATCCTCATACAATGAGCAGTTCTTC. Its protein is CATVGGSSYNEQFF.

The chain links TRBV2 to TRBJ2-7, with D perhaps TRBD1 (5 bases). V was pared by 7 bases and J by 5 bases, with 15 bases between. The CDR3 spans 13 residues. The V gene's germline CDR1 is SNHLY and CDR2 FYNNEI. The CDR3 DNA reads TGTGCCAGCACTTTCAAGAAGGACAACGAGCAGTACGTC. Protein sequence: CASTFKKDNEQYV.

The V and J genes are TRBV24-1 and TRBJ2-2; a weak D match, TRBD2 (5 bases). Trimming shortened V by 4 bases and J by 6 bases, and 8 bases separated the two germline ends. This CDR3 has 13 amino acids. Germline CDR1 reads KGHDR; CDR2 reads SFDVKD. Written as DNA, the CDR3 is TGTGCCACCAGTGAGCGACTATCCGGGGAGCTGTTTTTT. Translation gives CATSERLSGELFF.

This clone was seen just once. The chain couples TRBV11-2 to TRBJ2-3; TRBD2 might be the D (6 bases). V was cut by 5 bases and J by 6 bases, with 15 bases left in between. Germline V gives CDR1 SGHAT, CDR2 FQNNGV. The CDR3 runs 14 residues. CDR3 DNA: TGTGCCAGCAGCCGACCTGACAGCGGGGATACGCAGTATTTT. Translated: CASSRPDSGDTQYF.

J is TRBJ1-1 and V is TRBV18, with 8 nucleotides matching TRBD1. The J segment lost 2 bases and the V segment lost 3 bases, leaving 2 bases of the junction unmatched. CDR3 length: 14 residues. Germline loops: CDR1 KGHSH, CDR2 LQKENI. The CDR3 loop is CASSPTGVNTEAFF. The CDR3 DNA reads as TGTGCCAGCTCACCGACAGGGGTAAACACTGAAGCTTTCTTT.